The 29 T cell receptor beta chains given below trace back to one sample, sequenced in a study of cytomegalovirus exposure and HLA in healthy donors. A multiplex PCR was run with 60 Vbeta primers and 13 Jbeta primers. The method was immunoSEQ multiplex PCR; TCRdb's version includes in-frame clones alone and lacks a portion of them. Among approximately 170,000 clones listed, more than 65% were seen once. The sequenced sample was PBMCs. All receptors come from a male donor in good health and CMV-seronegative.

The chain has TRBV28 and TRBJ1-3; TRBD1 might be the D (6 bases). V was trimmed by 1 base and J by 0 bases, leaving 10 bases between them. Germline CDR1 is MDHEN and CDR2 is SYDVKM. The CDR3 runs 16 residues. This CDR3 reads CASSLLIGGSGNTIYF. The CDR3 DNA is TGTGCCAGCAGTTTATTGATAGGGGGCTCTGGAAACACCATATATTTT.

The chain employs TRBV2 and TRBJ2-3; D unresolved. The germline CDR1 and CDR2 sequences are SNHLY and FYNNEI. V was trimmed by 5 bases and J by 0 bases, leaving 18 bases between them. The CDR3 extends over 17 amino acids. Here the CDR3 DNA reads TGTGCCAGCAGTTTAAGCAGACTGCGGCCGAGCACAGATACGCAGTATTTT. Its translation: CASSLSRLRPSTDTQYF.

The V call is TRBV7-3, the J call TRBJ2-7, with TRBD1 matching over 9 bases. Looked up from germline, CDR1 is SGHTA and CDR2 is FQGTGA. J lost 6 bases, V lost 5 bases, and 8 bases had no gene match. The CDR3 length is 14 residues. The CDR3 DNA is TGTGCCAGCAGCGAAACAGGGGGCAAGGGCGAGCAGTACTTC. It is translated as CASSETGGKGEQYF.

This rearrangement joins TRBV6-5 to TRBJ2-3; the D gene is possibly TRBD1 (6 bases). The germline V gene encodes CDR1 MNHEY and CDR2 SVGAGI. V was trimmed by 6 bases and J by 6 bases, leaving 13 bases between them. The CDR3 runs to 13 residues. CDR3 coding DNA: TGTGCCAGCAGCCACAGGGTAGGGGATACGCAGTATTTT. Translation: CASSHRVGDTQYF.

The chain employs TRBV10-3 and TRBJ1-2; 9 bases agree with TRBD1. This CDR3 spans 13 amino acids. Germline values: CDR1 ENHRY, CDR2 SYGVKD. Trimming took 8 bases from V and 8 from J; bases not matched to a gene: 9. The CDR3 DNA reads as TGTGCCATCTTGTCAGGACAGGGGCAGGGCTACACCTTC. Its translation is CAILSGQGQGYTF.

This chain joins TRBV5-1 and TRBJ1-2; 9 bases are shared with TRBD1. The germline V gene encodes CDR1 SGHRS and CDR2 YFSETQ. The CDR3 sequence is 13 residues long. V lost 3 bases to trimming and J lost 8 bases; unmatched junction nucleotides: 5. This chain's CDR3 is CASSSGTGIGYTF. The CDR3 nucleotides read TGCGCCAGCAGCTCCGGGACAGGGATAGGCTACACCTTC.

The V gene is TRBV9, the J gene TRBJ2-3; a possible D gene is TRBD1 (6 bases). V dropped 0 bases and J dropped 4 bases, with 9 bases sitting between them. Germline CDR1 is SGDLS and CDR2 is YYNGEE. The CDR3 covers 14 residues. Here the CDR3 reads CASSVGGRSDTQYF. CDR3 nucleotide sequence: TGTGCCAGCAGCGTAGGGGGGCGCTCAGATACGCAGTATTTT. Based on the CDR3 plus reference TRBV9 and TRBJ2-3, the full variable domain is DSGVTQTPKHLITATGQRVTLRCSPRSGDLSVYWYQQSLDQGLQFLIQYYNGEERAKGNILERFSAQQFPDLHSELNLSSLELGDSALYFCASSVGGRSDTQYFGPGTRLTVL.

This sequence joins TRBV6-1 and TRBJ2-1, with 10 bases fitting TRBD1. There are 15 residues in the CDR3. Germline V gene sequence: CDR1 MNHNS, CDR2 SASEGT. J lost 10 bases, V lost 4 bases, and 10 bases had no gene match. CDR3 DNA sequence: TGTGCCAGCAGTGCAGTGGGACAGGGGCGGGGCGAGCAGTTCTTC. Translated, it gives CASSAVGQGRGEQFF.

The chain is built from TRBV7-2 and TRBJ2-7; TRBD1 matches 9 bases. V lost 5 bases to trimming and J lost 2 bases; unmatched junction nucleotides: 7. The CDR3 is 15 amino acids. Germline V gives CDR1 SGHTA, CDR2 FQGNSA. The CDR3 DNA is TGTGCCAGCAGCCCCAGACAGGGGGGCGCCTACGAGCAGTACTTC. It translates to CASSPRQGGAYEQYF.

The DNA for the CDR3 is TGCGCCAGCAGTGCCCCCGGGGAAGCCAAAAACATTCAGTACTTC. Protein: CASSAPGEAKNIQYF. This sequence joins TRBV10-1 and TRBJ2-4; D perhaps matches TRBD2 (5 bases). V lost 4 bases and J 0 bases, leaving 10 bases between the germline ends. This CDR3 region has 15 residues. Germline CDR1 WNHNN, CDR2 SYGVQD (reference sequence).

This clone was found a few times. V usage is TRBV4-3 and J usage is TRBJ2-5, with D maybe TRBD1 (6 bases). The CDR3 is 16 residues long. With 2 bases removed from V and 5 bases from J, the gap between germline ends came to 18 bases. The germline CDR1 and CDR2 sequences are LGHNA and YSLEER. DNA for the CDR3: TGCGCCAGCAGCCAATCCGGTCAGGGGTGGGGGGAGACCCAGTACTTC. This gives the protein CASSQSGQGWGETQYF.

The chain combines TRBV29-1 with TRBJ1-4; 10 bases fit TRBD1. Trimming took 3 bases from V and 7 from J; bases not matched to a gene: 5. This CDR3 region has 14 residues. CDR1 is SQVTM and CDR2 is ANQGSEA in the germline V gene. The CDR3 nucleotides read TGCAGCGTTGAGCGGGGACAGGGGACTGAAAAACTGTTTTTT. Residues: CSVERGQGTEKLFF.

The chain links TRBV5-1 to TRBJ1-1, with 7 bases matching TRBD1. V lost 3 bases to trimming and J lost 4 bases; unmatched junction nucleotides: 9. The germline CDR1 and CDR2 sequences are SGHRS and YFSETQ. This CDR3 has 15 amino acids. This CDR3 reads CASSWGDPGGTEAFF. The DNA for the CDR3 is TGCGCCAGCAGCTGGGGAGACCCAGGGGGCACTGAAGCTTTCTTT.

The rearrangement joins TRBV9 to TRBJ1-1; D is unresolved. Trimming left V 0 bases short and J 3 bases short, with 12 bases between. The CDR3 is 15 amino acids. Germline-derived CDR1 and CDR2 are SGDLS and YYNGEE. The chain's CDR3 is CASSVGYRSDTEAFF. CDR3 bases: TGTGCCAGCAGCGTAGGGTATCGGTCTGACACTGAAGCTTTCTTT.

This sequence joins TRBV28 and TRBJ1-2; 8 positions match TRBD1. The V gene's germline CDR1 is MDHEN and CDR2 SYDVKM. This CDR3 has 14 amino acids. The V gene end was trimmed by 8 bases and the J gene end by 2 bases; junction bases not matched to a gene: 7. CDR3 coding DNA: TGTGCCAGCCGTACGGGGGACAGGAACTATGGCTACACCTTC. It encodes CASRTGDRNYGYTF.

This chain links TRBV7-2 with TRBJ2-7; D might be TRBD1 (6 bases). The CDR3 runs to 14 residues. Germline V gene data show CDR1 as SGHTA and CDR2 as FQGNSA. The V end was cut by 1 base, the J end by 1 base, with 8 bases between. CDR3: CASSLGGQSYEQYF. The CDR3 DNA follows: TGTGCCAGCAGCTTAGGAGGACAGTCCTACGAGCAGTACTTC.

The chain has TRBV30 and TRBJ1-5; the match to TRBD1 covers 9 bases. CDR1 and CDR2 (germline): GTSNPN, SVGIG (reference sequence). The CDR3 extends over 15 amino acids. The V and J ends lost 3 bases and 6 bases, in that order; junction bases with no gene match: 9. The CDR3 region has the DNA TGTGCCTGGAGCATCGGACAGGGGTGGTTTCAGCCCCAGCATTTT. The encoded protein is CAWSIGQGWFQPQHF.

The chain employs TRBV9 and TRBJ1-2; maybe TRBD1 (5 bases). The ends were cut back, 3 bases at V and 8 bases at J, with 14 bases in the middle. This CDR3 spans 13 amino acids. CDR1 and CDR2 from the germline V gene are SGDLS and YYNGEE. CDR3: CASSAGTGRGYTF. CDR3 DNA: TGTGCCAGCAGCGCAGGAACAGGACGGGGCTACACCTTC.

This chain joins TRBV9 and TRBJ2-3; a possible D gene is TRBD2 (6 bases). Germline values: CDR1 SGDLS, CDR2 YYNGEE. CDR3 length: 17 residues. Between the trimmed V and J ends, which lost 1 base and 0 bases, there was a span of 15 bases. The DNA of the CDR3 is TGTGCCAGCAGCGTATCACGGTCCGGGACTAGCACAGATACGCAGTATTTT. Translated: CASSVSRSGTSTDTQYF. The complete variable domain, with remaining parts taken from reference TRBV9 and TRBJ2-3, reads DSGVTQTPKHLITATGQRVTLRCSPRSGDLSVYWYQQSLDQGLQFLIQYYNGEERAKGNILERFSAQQFPDLHSELNLSSLELGDSALYFCASSVSRSGTSTDTQYFGPGTRLTVL.

The chain is built from TRBV7-6 and TRBJ1-2; 7 positions match TRBD1. The length of the CDR3 is 15 residues. Trimming cost V 1 base and J 5 bases; bases outside gene matches: 7. Germline lookup yields CDR1 SGHVS and CDR2 FNYEAQ. This chain's CDR3 is CASSLGGTATYGYTF. For the CDR3, the DNA is TGTGCCAGCAGCTTAGGTGGGACAGCAACTTATGGCTACACCTTC.

The J gene is TRBJ2-1, the V gene TRBV2; TRBD2 might be the D (6 bases). Looked up from germline, CDR1 is SNHLY and CDR2 is FYNNEI. V lost 6 bases and J 6 bases, leaving 15 bases between the germline ends. This CDR3 is 14 amino acids long. The CDR3, as DNA: TGTGCCAGCAGGGACCGGACTATCGGCAATGAGCAGTTCTTC. This codes for CASRDRTIGNEQFF.

The V and J genes are TRBV6-5 and TRBJ1-4, with D possibly being TRBD1 (6 bases). The germline V and J ends were trimmed by 4 bases and 7 bases, with 16 bases remaining between them. From germline, CDR1 is MNHEY and CDR2 SVGAGI. The CDR3 is 15 residues long. The CDR3 sequence: CASSSRTAPPEKLFF. The CDR3 DNA reads as TGTGCCAGCAGTTCCCGGACAGCCCCGCCTGAAAAACTGTTTTTT.

On this clone: One end of the junction does not line up with germline, which may come from a read error. This chain joins TRBV7-9 and TRBJ2-7; D gene uncertain. This CDR3 comprises 16 residues. The germline V gene encodes CDR1 SEHNR and CDR2 FQNEAQ (reference sequence). The CDR3: CSSSLDRPERYGEQYF. The CDR3, as DNA: TGTTCCAGCAGCCTAGACCGCCCTGAGAGATACGGGGAGCAGTACTTC.

V usage is TRBV4-2 and J usage is TRBJ2-3; TRBD1 might be the D (6 bases). The CDR3 contains 16 residues. Germline V gene data show CDR1 as LGHNA and CDR2 as YNFKEQ. With 4 bases removed from V and 1 base from J, the gap between germline ends came to 15 bases. The chain's CDR3 is CASSPQQGGGTDTQYF. CDR3 in DNA: TGTGCCAGCAGCCCCCAACAGGGTGGGGGCACAGATACGCAGTATTTT.

V usage is TRBV2 and J usage is TRBJ1-4; D not certain. The germline V and J ends were trimmed by 7 bases and 11 bases, with 8 bases remaining between them. Germline V gives CDR1 SNHLY, CDR2 FYNNEI. This CDR3 spans 10 amino acids. The CDR3 sequence: CASMGRKLFF. CDR3 in DNA: TGTGCCAGCATGGGGAGGAAACTGTTTTTT.

The gene calls are TRBV11-3 and TRBJ1-1; no clear D. Trimming left V 5 bases short and J 9 bases short, with 10 bases between. CDR1 SGHNT and CDR2 YENEEA come from the germline V gene. CDR3 length: 11 residues. The CDR3 region has the DNA TGTGCCAGCAGCGAGGGAGGTAAAGCTTTCTTT. Translated, it gives CASSEGGKAFF.

The gene calls are TRBV6-1 and TRBJ1-2, with D unclear. The CDR3 consists of 13 residues. The germline V gene encodes CDR1 MNHNS and CDR2 SASEGT. Trimming took off 5 bases at V and 7 bases at J, with 14 bases between the two ends. Written as DNA, the CDR3 is TGTGCCAGCAGTTTCCGGGATGCTGGTGGCTACACCTTC. It yields the protein CASSFRDAGGYTF.

The chain carries TRBV5-4 and TRBJ2-7; 10 positions match TRBD1. From germline, CDR1 is SGHNT and CDR2 YYREEE (reference sequence). There are 15 residues in the CDR3. The J segment lost 3 bases and the V segment lost 4 bases, leaving 7 bases of the junction unmatched. Here the CDR3 DNA reads TGTGCCAGCAGCCTCCGACGGACAGGGGGCTACGAGCAGTACTTC. Translation: CASSLRRTGGYEQYF.

This clone occurred once. This chain connects TRBV4-2 to TRBJ2-3; perhaps TRBD2 as D (7 bases). CDR3 size: 17 residues. The germline V and J ends were trimmed by 3 bases and 1 base, with 17 bases remaining between them. Germline V gene lookup returns CDR1 LGHNA and CDR2 YNFKEQ. The CDR3 is CASSHRGGGKGTDTQYF. CDR3 DNA: TGTGCCAGCAGCCACAGGGGAGGGGGGAAGGGCACAGATACGCAGTATTTT.